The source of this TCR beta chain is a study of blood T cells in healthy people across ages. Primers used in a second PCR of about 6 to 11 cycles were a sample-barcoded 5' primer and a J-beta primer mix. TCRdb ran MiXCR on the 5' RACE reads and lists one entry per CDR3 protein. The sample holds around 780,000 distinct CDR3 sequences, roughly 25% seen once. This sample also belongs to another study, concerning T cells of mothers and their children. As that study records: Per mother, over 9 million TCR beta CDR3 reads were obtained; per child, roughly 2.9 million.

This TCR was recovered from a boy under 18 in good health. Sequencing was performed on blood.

As DNA, the CDR3 is TGTGCCAGCAGTTCCGGGACAATCGCCTACAATGAGCAGTTCTTC. It codes for CASSSGTIAYNEQFF. The rearrangement joins TRBV27 to TRBJ2-1; tentative D call: TRBD1 (6 bases). V was cut by 4 bases and J by 2 bases, with 12 bases left in between. Germline V CDR1 and CDR2: MNHEY, SMNVEV (reference sequence). The CDR3 consists of 15 residues.